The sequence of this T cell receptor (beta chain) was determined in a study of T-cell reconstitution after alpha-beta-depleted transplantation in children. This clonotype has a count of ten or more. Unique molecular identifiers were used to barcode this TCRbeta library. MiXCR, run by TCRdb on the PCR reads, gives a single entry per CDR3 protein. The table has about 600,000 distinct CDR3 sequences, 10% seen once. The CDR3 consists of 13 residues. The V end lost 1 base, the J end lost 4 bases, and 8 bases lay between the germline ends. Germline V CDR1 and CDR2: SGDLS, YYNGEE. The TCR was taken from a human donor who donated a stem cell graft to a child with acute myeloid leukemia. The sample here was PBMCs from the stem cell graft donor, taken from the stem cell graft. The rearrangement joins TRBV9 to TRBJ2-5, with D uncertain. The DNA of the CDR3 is TGTGCCAGCAGCGTATCCGTTGCAGAGACCCAGTACTTC. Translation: CASSVSVAETQYF.